Listed here is a single T cell receptor beta chain. Antigen unknown. Each 10 ml fresh peripheral blood draw supplied the PBMCs. Amplification of TCR beta CDR3 regions used RNA as the template. The HTBI set primed first-round TCR CDR3 RT-PCR. TCRdb itself ran the multiplex PCR reads through MiXCR, one entry per CDR3 protein. The sample records 700,000 to 850,000 distinct CDR3 sequences, roughly a third being singletons. Germline CDR1 SGDLS, CDR2 YYNGEE. V lost 0 bases to trimming and J lost 3 bases; unmatched junction nucleotides: 13. The CDR3 spans 18 residues. This record comes from a study of T cells in Graves' hyperthyroidism and ophthalmopathy. Study-level findings and limits: The blood repertoire included most of the expanded thyroid clonotypes above 0.001.

This TCR was sampled from a woman aged 40 to 50 with Graves' hyperthyroidism. This chain connects TRBV9 to TRBJ1-2; 8 nucleotides align to TRBD1. Sequencing used blood. DNA for the CDR3: TGTGCCAGCAGCGTAGATGATCTCGGACAGGGTACAGACTATGGCTACACCTTC. Its protein product is CASSVDDLGQGTDYGYTF.